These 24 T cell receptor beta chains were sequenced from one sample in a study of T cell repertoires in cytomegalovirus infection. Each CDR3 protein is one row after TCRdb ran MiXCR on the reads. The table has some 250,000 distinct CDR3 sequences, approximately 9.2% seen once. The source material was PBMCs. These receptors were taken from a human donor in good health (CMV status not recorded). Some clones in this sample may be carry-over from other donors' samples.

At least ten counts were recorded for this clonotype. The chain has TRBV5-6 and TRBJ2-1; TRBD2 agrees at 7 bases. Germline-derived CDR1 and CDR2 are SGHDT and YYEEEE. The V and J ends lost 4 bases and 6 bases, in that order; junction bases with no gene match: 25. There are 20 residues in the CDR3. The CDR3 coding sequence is TGTGCCAGCAGCCCGACTGGTGGGGGGGGAGCGGGACCCTTGATCAATGAGCAGTTCTTC. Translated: CASSPTGGGGAGPLINEQFF.

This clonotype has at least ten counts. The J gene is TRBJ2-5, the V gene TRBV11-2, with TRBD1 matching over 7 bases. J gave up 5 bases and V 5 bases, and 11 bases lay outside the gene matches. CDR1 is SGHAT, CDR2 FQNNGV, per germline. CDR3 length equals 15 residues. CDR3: CASSPSTVQGETQYF. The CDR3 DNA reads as TGTGCCAGCAGCCCTAGCACGGTACAGGGGGAGACCCAGTACTTC.

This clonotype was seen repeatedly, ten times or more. Here the CDR3 reads CASSILGIGGNQPQHF. The DNA for the CDR3 is TGTGCCAGTAGTATCCTGGGGATAGGTGGCAATCAGCCCCAGCATTTT. This sequence joins TRBV19 and TRBJ1-5; no clear D gene. Germline V gene sequence: CDR1 LNHDA, CDR2 SQIVND (reference sequence). Trimming left V 3 bases short and J 2 bases short, with 14 bases between. There are 16 residues in the CDR3.

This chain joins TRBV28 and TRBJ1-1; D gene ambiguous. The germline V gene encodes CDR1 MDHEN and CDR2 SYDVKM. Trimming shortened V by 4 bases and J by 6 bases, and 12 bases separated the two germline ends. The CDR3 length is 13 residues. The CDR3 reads CASSSGRNPEAFF. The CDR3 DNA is TGTGCCAGCAGTTCGGGCCGCAATCCTGAAGCTTTCTTT.

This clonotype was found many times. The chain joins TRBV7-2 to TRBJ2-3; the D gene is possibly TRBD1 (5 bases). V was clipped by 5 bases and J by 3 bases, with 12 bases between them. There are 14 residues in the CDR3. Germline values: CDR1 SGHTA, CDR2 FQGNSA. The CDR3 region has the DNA TGTGCCAGCAGCAATACCAGGGTTACAGATACGCAGTATTTT. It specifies CASSNTRVTDTQYF.

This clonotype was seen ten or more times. The DNA of the CDR3 is TGCGCCAGCAGCCAAGACTTAGCGGGAGGGACGAGGAATGAGCAGTTCTTC. Residues: CASSQDLAGGTRNEQFF. The V and J genes are TRBV4-1 and TRBJ2-1; TRBD2 aligns across 11 bases. Losses at the gene ends were 0 bases for V and 7 bases for J; bases not matched to a gene: 8. Germline CDR1 and CDR2: MGHRA and YSYEKL. This CDR3 is built from 17 residues.

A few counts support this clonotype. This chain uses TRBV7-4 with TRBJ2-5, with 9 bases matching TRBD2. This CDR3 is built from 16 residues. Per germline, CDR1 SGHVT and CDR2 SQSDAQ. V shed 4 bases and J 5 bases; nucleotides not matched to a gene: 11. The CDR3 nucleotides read TGTGCCAGCAGCTACTCCCAGCGGGAGGTTTGTGAGACCCAGTACTTC. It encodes CASSYSQREVCETQYF.

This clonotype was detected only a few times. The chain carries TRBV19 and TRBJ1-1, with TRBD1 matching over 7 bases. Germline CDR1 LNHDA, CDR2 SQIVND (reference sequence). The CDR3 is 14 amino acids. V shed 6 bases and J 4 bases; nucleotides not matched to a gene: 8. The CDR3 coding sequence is TGTGCCAGTAGCAGGGACAGTGATACCACTGAAGCTTTCTTT. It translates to CASSRDSDTTEAFF. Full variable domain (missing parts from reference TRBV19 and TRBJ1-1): DGGITQSPKYLFRKEGQNVTLSCEQNLNHDAMYWYRQDPGQGLRLIYYSQIVNDFQKGDIAEGYSVSREKKESFPLTVTSAQKNPTAFYLCASSRDSDTTEAFFGQGTRLTVV.

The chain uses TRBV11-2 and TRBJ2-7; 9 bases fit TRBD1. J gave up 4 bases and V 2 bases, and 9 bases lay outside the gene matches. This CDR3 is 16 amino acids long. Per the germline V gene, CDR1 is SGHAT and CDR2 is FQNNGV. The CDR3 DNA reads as TGTGCCAGCAGCTTATACGGGACGACAGGGGGTTACGAGCAGTACTTC. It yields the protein CASSLYGTTGGYEQYF.

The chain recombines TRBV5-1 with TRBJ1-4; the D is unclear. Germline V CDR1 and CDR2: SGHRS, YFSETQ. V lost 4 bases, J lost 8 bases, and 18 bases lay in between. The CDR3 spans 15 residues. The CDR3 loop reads CASSRQPPPGEKLFF. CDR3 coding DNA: TGCGCCAGCAGCAGACAACCTCCGCCTGGGGAAAAACTGTTTTTT.

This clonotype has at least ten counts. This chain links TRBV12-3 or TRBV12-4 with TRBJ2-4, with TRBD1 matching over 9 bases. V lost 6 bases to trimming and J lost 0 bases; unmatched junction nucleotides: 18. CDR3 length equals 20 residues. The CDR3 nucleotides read TGTGCCAGCAGGTCCGGACAGGGGTCGGCACGGGGTCTAGCCAAAAACATTCAGTACTTC. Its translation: CASRSGQGSARGLAKNIQYF.

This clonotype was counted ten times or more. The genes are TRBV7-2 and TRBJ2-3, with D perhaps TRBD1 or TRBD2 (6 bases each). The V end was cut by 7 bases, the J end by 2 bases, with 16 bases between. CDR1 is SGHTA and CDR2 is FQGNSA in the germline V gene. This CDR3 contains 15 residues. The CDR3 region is CASIEWGADTDTQYF. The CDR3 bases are TGTGCCAGCATCGAGTGGGGGGCGGACACAGATACGCAGTATTTT.

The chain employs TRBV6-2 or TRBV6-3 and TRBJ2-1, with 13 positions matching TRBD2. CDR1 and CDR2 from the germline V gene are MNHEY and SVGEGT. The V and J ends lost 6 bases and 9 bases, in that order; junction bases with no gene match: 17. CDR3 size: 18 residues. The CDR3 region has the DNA TGTGCCAGCAGCCCTCCAACCTCCGGGACTAGCGGGGTCGCTGAGCAGTTCTTC. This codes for CASSPPTSGTSGVAEQFF.

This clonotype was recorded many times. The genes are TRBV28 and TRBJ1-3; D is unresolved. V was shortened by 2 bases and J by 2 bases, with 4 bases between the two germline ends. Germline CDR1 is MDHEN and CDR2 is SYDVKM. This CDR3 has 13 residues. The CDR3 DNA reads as TGTGCCAGCAGTTTAGTCCCTGGAAACACCATATATTTT. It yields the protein CASSLVPGNTIYF.

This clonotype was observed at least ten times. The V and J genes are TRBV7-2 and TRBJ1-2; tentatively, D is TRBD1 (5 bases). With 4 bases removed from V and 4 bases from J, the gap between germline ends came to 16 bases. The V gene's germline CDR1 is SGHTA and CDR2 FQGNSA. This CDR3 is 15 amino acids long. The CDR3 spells CASSSPPGGGYGYTF. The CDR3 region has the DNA TGTGCCAGCAGCTCGCCCCCTGGGGGGGGCTATGGCTACACCTTC.

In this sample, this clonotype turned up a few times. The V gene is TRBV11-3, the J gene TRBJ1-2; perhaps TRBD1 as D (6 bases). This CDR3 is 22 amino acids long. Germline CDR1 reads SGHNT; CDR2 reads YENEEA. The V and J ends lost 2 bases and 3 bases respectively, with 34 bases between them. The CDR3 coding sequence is TGTGCCAGCAGCTTAATAGAGGAAGCTATTTTTTACGACAGGCGGCGCGACTATGGCTACACCTTC. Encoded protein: CASSLIEEAIFYDRRRDYGYTF. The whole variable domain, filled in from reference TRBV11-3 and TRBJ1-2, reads EAGVVQSPRYKIIEKKQPVAFWCNPISGHNTLYWYLQNLGQGPELLIRYENEEAVDDSQLPKDRFSAERLKGVDSTLKIQPAELGDSAVYLCASSLIEEAIFYDRRRDYGYTFGSGTRLTVV.

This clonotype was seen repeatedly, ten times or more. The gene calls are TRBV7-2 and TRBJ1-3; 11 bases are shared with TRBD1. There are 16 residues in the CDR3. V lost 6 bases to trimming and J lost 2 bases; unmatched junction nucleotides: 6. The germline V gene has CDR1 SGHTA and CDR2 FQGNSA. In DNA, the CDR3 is TGTGCCAGCAGTCCGGACAGGGGGCTTGCTGGAAACACCATATATTTT. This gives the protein CASSPDRGLAGNTIYF.

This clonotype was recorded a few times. CDR3 DNA sequence: TGTGCCAGCAGGTCCTCGCCGGGCCCGAGGATCGGGGAGCTGTTTTTT. Translating it yields CASRSSPGPRIGELFF. V is TRBV2 and J is TRBJ2-2; D is uncertain. The CDR3 extends over 16 amino acids. CDR1 is SNHLY and CDR2 is FYNNEI in the germline V gene. V was trimmed by 6 bases and J by 7 bases, leaving 21 bases between them.

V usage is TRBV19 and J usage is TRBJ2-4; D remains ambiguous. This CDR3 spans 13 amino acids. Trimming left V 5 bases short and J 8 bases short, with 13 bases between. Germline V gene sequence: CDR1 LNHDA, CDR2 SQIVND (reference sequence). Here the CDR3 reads CASSPDQIDIQYF. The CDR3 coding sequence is TGTGCCAGTAGTCCAGATCAAATTGACATTCAGTACTTC.

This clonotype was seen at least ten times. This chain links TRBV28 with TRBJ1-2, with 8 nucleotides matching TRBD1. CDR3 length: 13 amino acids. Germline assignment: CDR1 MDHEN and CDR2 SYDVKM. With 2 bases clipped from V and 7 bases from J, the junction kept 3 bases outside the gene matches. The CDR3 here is CASSLNRGTGYTF. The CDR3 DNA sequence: TGTGCCAGCAGTTTAAACAGGGGGACTGGCTACACCTTC.

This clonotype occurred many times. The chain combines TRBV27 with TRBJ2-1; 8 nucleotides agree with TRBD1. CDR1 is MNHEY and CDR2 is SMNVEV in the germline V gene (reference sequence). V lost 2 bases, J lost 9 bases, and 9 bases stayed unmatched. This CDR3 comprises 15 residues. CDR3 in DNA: TGTGCCAGCAGTTTAGGAAGAGGACAGGGTGGTGAGCAGTTCTTC. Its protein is CASSLGRGQGGEQFF.

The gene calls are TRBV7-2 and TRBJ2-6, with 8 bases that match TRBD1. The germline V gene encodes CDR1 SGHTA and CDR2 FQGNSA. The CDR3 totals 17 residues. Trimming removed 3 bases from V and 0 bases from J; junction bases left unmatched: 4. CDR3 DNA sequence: TGTGCCAGCAGCTTTTCAGGGGGCCGCTCTGGGGCCAACGTCCTGACTTTC. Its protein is CASSFSGGRSGANVLTF.

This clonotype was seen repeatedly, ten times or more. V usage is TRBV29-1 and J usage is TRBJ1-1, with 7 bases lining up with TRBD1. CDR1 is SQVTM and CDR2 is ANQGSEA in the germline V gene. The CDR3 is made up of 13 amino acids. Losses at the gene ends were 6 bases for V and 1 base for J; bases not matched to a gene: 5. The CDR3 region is CSVRGQTNTEAFF. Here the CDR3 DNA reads TGCAGCGTCCGGGGACAGACGAACACTGAAGCTTTCTTT.

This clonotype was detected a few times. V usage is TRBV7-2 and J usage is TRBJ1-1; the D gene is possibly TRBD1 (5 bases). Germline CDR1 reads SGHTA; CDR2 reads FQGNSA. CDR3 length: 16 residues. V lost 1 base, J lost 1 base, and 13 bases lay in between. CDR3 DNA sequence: TGTGCCAGCAGCTTAGGATTCAGGGCCGAGAACACTGAAGCTTTCTTT. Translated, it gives CASSLGFRAENTEAFF.